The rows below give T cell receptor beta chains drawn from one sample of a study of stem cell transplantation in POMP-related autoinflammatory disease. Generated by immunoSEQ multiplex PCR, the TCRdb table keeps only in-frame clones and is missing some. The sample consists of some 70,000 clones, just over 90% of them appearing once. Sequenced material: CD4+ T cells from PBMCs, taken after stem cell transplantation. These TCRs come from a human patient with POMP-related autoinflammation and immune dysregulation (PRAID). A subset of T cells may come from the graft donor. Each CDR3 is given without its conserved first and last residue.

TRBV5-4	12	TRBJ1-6	ASSLDRGNSPLH
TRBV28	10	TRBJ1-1	ASSLTDTEAF
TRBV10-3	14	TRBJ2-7	AISVTGGRNAYEQY
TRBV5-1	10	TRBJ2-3	ASSLSTDTQY
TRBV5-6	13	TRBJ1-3	ASSLTPRTGNTIY
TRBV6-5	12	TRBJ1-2	ASSRRDGLYGYT
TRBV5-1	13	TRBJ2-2	ASSLAGQFGGELF
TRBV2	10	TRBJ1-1	ASTGLFTEAF
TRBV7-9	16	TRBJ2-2	ASSLEWSSGVNTGELF
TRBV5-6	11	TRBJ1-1	ASSPPRGREAF
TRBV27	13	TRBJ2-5	ASRPIGQGQETQY
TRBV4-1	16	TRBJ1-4	ASSQGPGQGAVNEKLF
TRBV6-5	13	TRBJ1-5	ASSRGGFSNQPQH
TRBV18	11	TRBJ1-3	ASSPVTGNTIY
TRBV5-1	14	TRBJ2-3	ASSLVLARSTDTQY
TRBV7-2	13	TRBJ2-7	ASSLAQGPAYEQY
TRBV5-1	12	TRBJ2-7	ASSLEGGPYEQY
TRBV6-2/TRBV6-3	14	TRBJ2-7	ASSSTQGGSGIQQY
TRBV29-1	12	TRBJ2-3	SVEVRGRSDTQY
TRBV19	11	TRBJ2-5	ASSIDVQETQY
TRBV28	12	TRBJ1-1	ASSYDTRGTEAF
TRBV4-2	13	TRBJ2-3	ASSQGQGGTDTQY
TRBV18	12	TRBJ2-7	ASSLGTGSYEQY
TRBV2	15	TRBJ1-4	ASSGGFSGVPNEKLF